In its sample, the clone carrying this T cell receptor (beta chain) was seen once. How the authors handled the data: From reference gene primer amplification, estimates of nucleated cell counts were derived. Libraries were prepared by immunoSEQ multiplex PCR; TCRdb keeps only in-frame clonotypes and omits some of them. The V and J calls and clone size were taken over from that table, and D and trimming were inferred from the DNA. The sample has tens of thousands of clones; about nine tenths are singletons. This entry is derived from a study of blood T cell repertoires in COVID-19. At the level of the study: Whether acute or convalescent, the COVID-19 samples came from the United States, Italy and Spain. PBMCs, B-cell-depleted T cells, or T cells provided the cDNA or gDNA that made up the material.

Seattle researchers signed up patients amid active infection and tracked them longitudinally. This CDR3 is 14 amino acids long. Germline trimming cut 4 bases from V and 7 bases from J; bases unmatched to any gene: 8. The V gene's germline CDR1 is SQVTM and CDR2 ANQGSEA. This chain uses TRBV29-1 with TRBJ2-7, with 12 bases identical to TRBD1. The source material was peripheral blood. The sequence was collected from a man aged 50 or older with COVID-19, enrolled during active disease. In DNA form, the CDR3 reads TGCAGCGTTGGCGGGACAGGGGGCGCGTGGGAGCAGTACTTC. Its protein is CSVGGTGGAWEQYF.